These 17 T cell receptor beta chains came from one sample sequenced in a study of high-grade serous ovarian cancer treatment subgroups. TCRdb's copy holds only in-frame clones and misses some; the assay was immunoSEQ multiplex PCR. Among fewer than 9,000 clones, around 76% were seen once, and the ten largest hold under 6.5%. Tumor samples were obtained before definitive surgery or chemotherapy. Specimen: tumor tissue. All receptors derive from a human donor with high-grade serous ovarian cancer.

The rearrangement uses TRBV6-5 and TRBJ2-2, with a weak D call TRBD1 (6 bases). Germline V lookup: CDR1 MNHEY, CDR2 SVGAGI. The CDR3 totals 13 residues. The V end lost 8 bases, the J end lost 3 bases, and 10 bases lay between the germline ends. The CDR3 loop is CASGKGDTGELFF. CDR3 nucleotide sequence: TGTGCCAGCGGAAAGGGGGACACCGGGGAGCTGTTTTTT.

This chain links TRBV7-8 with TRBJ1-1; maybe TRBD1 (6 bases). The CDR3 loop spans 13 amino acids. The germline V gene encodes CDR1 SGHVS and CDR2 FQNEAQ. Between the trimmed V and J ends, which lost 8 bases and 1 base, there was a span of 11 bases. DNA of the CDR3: TGTGCCAGCGGAACAGGGTGGAACACTGAAGCTTTCTTT. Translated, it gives CASGTGWNTEAFF.

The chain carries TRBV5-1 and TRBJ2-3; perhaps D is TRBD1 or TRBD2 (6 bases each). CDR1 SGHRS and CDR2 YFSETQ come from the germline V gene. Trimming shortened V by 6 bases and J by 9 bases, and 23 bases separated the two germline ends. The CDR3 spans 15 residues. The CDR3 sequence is CASTLGGGGSETQYF. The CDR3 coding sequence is TGCGCCAGCACCTTAGGAGGGGGAGGTTCCGAGACGCAGTATTTT.

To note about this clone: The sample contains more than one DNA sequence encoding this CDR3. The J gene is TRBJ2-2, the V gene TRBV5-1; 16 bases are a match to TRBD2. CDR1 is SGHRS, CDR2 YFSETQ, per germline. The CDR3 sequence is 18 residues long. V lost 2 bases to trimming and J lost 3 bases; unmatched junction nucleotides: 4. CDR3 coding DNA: TGCGCCAGCAGCTTTGGGACTAGCGGGGGGGCGTACACCGGGGAGCTGTTTTTT. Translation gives CASSFGTSGGAYTGELFF.

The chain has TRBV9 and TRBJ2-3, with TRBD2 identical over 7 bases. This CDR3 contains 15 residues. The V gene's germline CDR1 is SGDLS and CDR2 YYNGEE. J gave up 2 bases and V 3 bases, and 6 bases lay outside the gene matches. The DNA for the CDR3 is TGTGCCAGCAGCGACGGGACTACTAACACAGATACGCAGTATTTT. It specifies CASSDGTTNTDTQYF.

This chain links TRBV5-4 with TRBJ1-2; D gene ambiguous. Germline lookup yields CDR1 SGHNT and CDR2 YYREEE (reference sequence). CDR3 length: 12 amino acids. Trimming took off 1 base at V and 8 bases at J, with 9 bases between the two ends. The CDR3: CASSLSAAGYTF. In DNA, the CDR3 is TGTGCCAGCAGCTTGTCCGCAGCAGGCTACACCTTC.

The CDR3 protein is CASSSRHPNTEAFF. DNA for the CDR3: TGTGCCAGCAGTTCCCGACACCCGAACACTGAAGCTTTCTTT. This chain joins TRBV6-6 and TRBJ1-1; D is unclear. V was cut by 4 bases and J by 1 base, with 10 bases left in between. CDR1 MNHNY and CDR2 SVGAGI come from the germline V gene (reference sequence). The CDR3 is 14 amino acids.

Written as DNA, the CDR3 is TGTGCCAGCAGCTTAGCGACAGGGGTATACAATGAGCAGTTCTTC. Translation: CASSLATGVYNEQFF. The chain uses TRBV11-2 and TRBJ2-1; 8 positions match TRBD1. The germline V gene encodes CDR1 SGHAT and CDR2 FQNNGV. This CDR3 contains 15 residues. After removal of 1 base from V and 4 bases from J, the junction contained 3 bases not matched to a gene.

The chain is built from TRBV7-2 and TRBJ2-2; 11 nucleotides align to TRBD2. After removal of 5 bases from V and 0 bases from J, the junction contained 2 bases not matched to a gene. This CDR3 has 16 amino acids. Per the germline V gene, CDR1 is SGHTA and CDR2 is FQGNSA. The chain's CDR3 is CASSRLAGPNTGELFF. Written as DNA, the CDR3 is TGTGCCAGCAGCCGACTAGCGGGGCCGAACACCGGGGAGCTGTTTTTT. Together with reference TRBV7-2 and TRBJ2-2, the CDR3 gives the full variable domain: GAGVSQSPSNKVTEKGKDVELRCDPISGHTALYWYRQSLGQGLEFLIYFQGNSAPDKSGLPSDRFSAERTGGSVSTLTIQRTQQEDSAVYLCASSRLAGPNTGELFFGEGSRLTVL.

DNA for the CDR3: TGTGCCAGCAGTGAACAAGAGAATACGCAGTATTTT. The encoded protein is CASSEQENTQYF. The chain couples TRBV6-1 to TRBJ2-3; D not certain. CDR3 size: 12 residues. V was trimmed by 2 bases and J by 7 bases, leaving 7 bases between them. Looked up from germline, CDR1 is MNHNS and CDR2 is SASEGT.

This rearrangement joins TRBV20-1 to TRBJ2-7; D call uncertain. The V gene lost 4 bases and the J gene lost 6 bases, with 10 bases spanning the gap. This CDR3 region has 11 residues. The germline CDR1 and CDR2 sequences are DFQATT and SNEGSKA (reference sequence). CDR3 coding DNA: TGCAGTGCTATTGGGGATACCGAGCAGTACTTC. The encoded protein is CSAIGDTEQYF.

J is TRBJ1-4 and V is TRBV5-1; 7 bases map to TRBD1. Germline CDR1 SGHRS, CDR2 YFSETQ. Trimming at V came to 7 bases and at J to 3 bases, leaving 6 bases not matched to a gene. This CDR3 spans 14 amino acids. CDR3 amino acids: CASAQTGSNEKLFF. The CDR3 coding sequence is TGCGCCAGCGCTCAGACAGGGTCTAATGAAAAACTGTTTTTT.

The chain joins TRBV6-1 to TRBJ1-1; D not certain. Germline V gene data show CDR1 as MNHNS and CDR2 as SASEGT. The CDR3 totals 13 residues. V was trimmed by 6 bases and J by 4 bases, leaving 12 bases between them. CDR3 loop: CASSVRRSTEAFF. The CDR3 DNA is TGTGCCAGCAGCGTACGGAGGAGCACTGAAGCTTTCTTT.

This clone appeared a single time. DNA of the CDR3: TGTGCCAGCAGTTTCCACACCGATCCTCGACTCTCGGGCTACACCTTC. The encoded protein is CASSFHTDPRLSGYTF. This chain connects TRBV27 to TRBJ1-2; the D is unclear. The CDR3 consists of 16 residues. Germline V gene lookup returns CDR1 MNHEY and CDR2 SMNVEV (reference sequence). The germline V and J ends were trimmed by 3 bases and 8 bases, with 22 bases remaining between them.

In DNA, the CDR3 is TGTGCCAGCAGCAAGACTAGCGGGAGGACCGAGACCCAGTACTTC. It codes for CASSKTSGRTETQYF. This sequence joins TRBV5-4 and TRBJ2-5, with 13 nucleotides matching TRBD2. This CDR3 is 15 amino acids long. CDR1 is SGHNT and CDR2 is YYREEE in the germline V gene (reference sequence). Losses at the gene ends were 4 bases for V and 5 bases for J; bases not matched to a gene: 5.

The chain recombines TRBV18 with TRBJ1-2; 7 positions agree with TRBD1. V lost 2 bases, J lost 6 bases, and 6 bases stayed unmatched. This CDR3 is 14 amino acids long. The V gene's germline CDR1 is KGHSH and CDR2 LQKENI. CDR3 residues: CASSPIGQEDGYTF. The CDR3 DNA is TGTGCCAGCTCACCAATCGGACAGGAAGATGGCTACACCTTC.

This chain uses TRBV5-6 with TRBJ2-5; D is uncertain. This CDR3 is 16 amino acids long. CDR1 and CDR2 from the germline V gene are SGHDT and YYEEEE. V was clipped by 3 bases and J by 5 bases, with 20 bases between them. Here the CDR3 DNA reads TGTGCCAGCAGCTCGCGCGAGGCTGGTTGGGCGGAGACCCAGTACTTC. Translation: CASSSREAGWAETQYF.